This is a list of T cell receptor beta chains from one sample in a study of cytomegalovirus exposure and HLA in healthy donors. The method was immunoSEQ multiplex PCR; TCRdb's version includes in-frame clones alone and lacks a portion of them. Among about 84,000 clones, 78% were seen once, and the ten largest hold 2% to 3%. The sequenced sample consisted of PBMCs. Receptor source: a male donor in good health and CMV-seropositive. Both conserved end residues are trimmed from each CDR3.

V gene	J gene	CDR3 protein
TRBV9	TRBJ2-1	ASSVIPGTVSSYNEQF
TRBV29-1	TRBJ2-1	SVGGGPSGRVINEQF
TRBV6-5	TRBJ2-7	ASSYSNLGSYEQY
TRBV4-1	TRBJ1-2	ASSPGWNYGYT
TRBV2	TRBJ2-3	ATIKGGSSTDTQY
TRBV5-6	TRBJ2-4	ASSELAGLSGAKNIQY
TRBV15	TRBJ2-7	ATSRDQPAYEQY
TRBV1	TRBJ2-7	TSSQEGLAGDSYEQY
TRBV28	TRBJ2-7	ASSSMTGPYEQY
TRBV13	TRBJ2-7	ASRRTGLAGYEQY
TRBV28	TRBJ2-7	ASRHGLDLAGSGEQY
TRBV2	TRBJ1-1	ASSGRVAIMNTEAF
TRBV4-3	TRBJ2-3	ASSQEIGTGADTQY
TRBV19	TRBJ2-1	ASSTGPEQF
TRBV28	TRBJ1-2	ASRPGQVFGYT
TRBV28	TRBJ2-1	ASSLYGGNSYNEQF
TRBV7-3	TRBJ2-2	ASSWSGRLGTGELF
TRBV9	TRBJ2-1	ASSTKVYSVVQF
TRBV5-1	TRBJ2-1	ASSWSRQGPRLNEQF
TRBV5-1	TRBJ2-6	ASSFDRRFSGANVLT
TRBV4-2	TRBJ1-5	ASSQENPPTGQPQH
TRBV6-5	NA	ASSSLRTSGRGEQY
TRBV2	TRBJ2-1	ASKLLGGQF
TRBV7-8	TRBJ1-5	ASSLAEGQPQH
TRBV4-2	TRBJ2-5	ASSRDPGLVGKETQY
TRBV28	TRBJ1-2	ASSFLTGGLNGYT
TRBV13	TRBJ2-2	ASSLGAGTGSNTGELF
TRBV6-1	TRBJ1-5	ASSDSFNQPQH
TRBV19	TRBJ2-6	ASTNRAGANVLT
TRBV28	TRBJ2-7	ASSFGLASSEQY
TRBV7-2	TRBJ1-2	ASSATGGDYGYT
TRBV9	TRBJ1-1	ASSVDDRGRTEAF
TRBV6-5	TRBJ2-6	ASSGSGANVLT
TRBV5-1	TRBJ2-5	ASSFGAAKETQY
TRBV19	TRBJ2-3	ASTMAGPTDTQY
TRBV28	TRBJ2-1	ASSPTSGPFYNEQF
TRBV10-3	TRBJ1-5	AISADRSSNQPQH
TRBV27	TRBJ2-7	ASSSGIRYEQY
TRBV9	TRBJ1-1	ASSREGGSTEAF
TRBV6-1	TRBJ2-1	ASSEAPRGQEVF
TRBV5-4	TRBJ2-2	ASSWGLAGGNTGELF
TRBV25-1	TRBJ2-2	ASGYRGVGDSGELF
TRBV7-3	TRBJ2-1	ASSFSRTGGVNEQF
TRBV5-4	TRBJ2-1	ASSLGRDYNEQF
TRBV28	TRBJ1-5	ASSLRQGEQPQH